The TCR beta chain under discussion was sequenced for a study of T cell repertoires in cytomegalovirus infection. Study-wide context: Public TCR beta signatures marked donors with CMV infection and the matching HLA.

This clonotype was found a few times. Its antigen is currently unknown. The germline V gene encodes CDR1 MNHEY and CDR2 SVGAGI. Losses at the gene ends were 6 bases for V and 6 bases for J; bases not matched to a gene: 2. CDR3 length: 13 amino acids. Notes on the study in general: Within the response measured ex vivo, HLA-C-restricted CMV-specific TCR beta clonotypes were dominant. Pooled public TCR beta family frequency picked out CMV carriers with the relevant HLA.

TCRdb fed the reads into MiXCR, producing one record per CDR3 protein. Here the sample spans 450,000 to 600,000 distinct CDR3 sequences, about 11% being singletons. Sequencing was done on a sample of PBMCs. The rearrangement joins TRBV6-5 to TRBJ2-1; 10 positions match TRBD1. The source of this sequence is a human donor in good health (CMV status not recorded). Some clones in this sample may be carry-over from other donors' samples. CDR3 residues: CASRGQGSNEQFF. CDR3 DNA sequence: TGTGCCAGCAGGGGACAGGGGTCCAATGAGCAGTTCTTC.